This T cell receptor (beta chain) was recovered during a study of T cells in Graves' hyperthyroidism and ophthalmopathy. Regions amplified from RNA transcripts were the TCR beta CDR3 regions. The TCR CDR3 was amplified in a first-round RT-PCR using the HTBI primer set. TCRdb passed the multiplex PCR reads through MiXCR, listing each CDR3 protein once. The sample includes about 420,000 distinct CDR3 sequences, roughly 13% of them seen just once. V lost 6 bases to trimming and J lost 4 bases; unmatched junction nucleotides: 8. CDR3 length: 15 amino acids. The chain is built from TRBV12-3 or TRBV12-4 and TRBJ2-3; 9 bases agree with TRBD1. Input material: blood. The TCR originated in a woman aged 18-35 years with Graves' hyperthyroidism. The CDR3 here is CASSRGQGIADTQYF. CDR3 coding DNA: TGTGCCAGCAGCCGGGGACAGGGAATCGCAGATACGCAGTATTTT.